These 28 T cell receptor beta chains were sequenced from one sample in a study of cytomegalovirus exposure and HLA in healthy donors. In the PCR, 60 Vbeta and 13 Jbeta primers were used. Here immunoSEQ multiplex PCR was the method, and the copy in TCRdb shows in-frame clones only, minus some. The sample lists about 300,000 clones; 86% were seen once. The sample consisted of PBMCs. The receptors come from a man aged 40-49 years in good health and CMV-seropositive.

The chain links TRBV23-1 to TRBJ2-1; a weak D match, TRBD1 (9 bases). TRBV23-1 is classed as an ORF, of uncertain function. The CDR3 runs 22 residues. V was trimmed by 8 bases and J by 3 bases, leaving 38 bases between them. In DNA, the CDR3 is TGCGCCAGCTTCCTCATGGCCGGGGACAGGGAACTGGAGCGGGAGCTCTACAATGAGCAGTTCTTC. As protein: CASFLMAGDRELERELYNEQFF.

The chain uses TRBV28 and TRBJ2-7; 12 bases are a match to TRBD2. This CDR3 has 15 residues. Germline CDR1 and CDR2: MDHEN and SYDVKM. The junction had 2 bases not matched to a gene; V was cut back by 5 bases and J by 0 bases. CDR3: CASSETSGSSYEQYF. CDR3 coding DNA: TGTGCCAGCAGTGAGACTAGCGGGAGCTCCTACGAGCAGTACTTC.

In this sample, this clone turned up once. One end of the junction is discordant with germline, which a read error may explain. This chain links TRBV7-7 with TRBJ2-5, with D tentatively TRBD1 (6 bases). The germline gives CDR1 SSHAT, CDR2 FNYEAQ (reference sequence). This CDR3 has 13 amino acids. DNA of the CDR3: TGTGCTAGCAGCCCATACAGGGAAGAGACCCAGTACTTC. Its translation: CASSPYREETQYF. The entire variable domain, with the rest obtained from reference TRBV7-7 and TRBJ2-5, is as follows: GAGVSQSPRYKVTKRGQDVTLRCDPISSHATLYWYQQALGQGPEFLTYFNYEAQPDKSGLPSDRFSAERPEGSISTLTIQRTEQRDSAMYRCASSPYREETQYFGPGTRLLVL.

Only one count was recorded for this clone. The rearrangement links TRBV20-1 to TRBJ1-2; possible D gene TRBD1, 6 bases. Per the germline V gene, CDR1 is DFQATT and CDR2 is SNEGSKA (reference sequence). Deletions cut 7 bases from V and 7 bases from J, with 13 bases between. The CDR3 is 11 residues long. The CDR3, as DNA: TGCAGTGGTACAGGGTGGGGTGGCTACACCTTC. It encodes CSGTGWGGYTF.

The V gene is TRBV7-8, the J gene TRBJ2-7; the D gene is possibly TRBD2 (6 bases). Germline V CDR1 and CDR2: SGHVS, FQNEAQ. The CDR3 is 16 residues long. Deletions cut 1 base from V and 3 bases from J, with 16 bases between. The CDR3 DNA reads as TGTGCCAGCAGCTTAGACAGCGGGCTAGCCTTCTACGAGCAGTACTTC. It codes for CASSLDSGLAFYEQYF.

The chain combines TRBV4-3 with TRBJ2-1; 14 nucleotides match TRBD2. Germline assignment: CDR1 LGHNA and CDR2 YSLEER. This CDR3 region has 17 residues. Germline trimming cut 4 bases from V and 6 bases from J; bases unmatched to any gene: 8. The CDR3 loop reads CASSPRLAGGPGNEQFF. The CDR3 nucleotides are TGCGCCAGCAGCCCCCGACTAGCGGGAGGGCCTGGCAATGAGCAGTTCTTC.

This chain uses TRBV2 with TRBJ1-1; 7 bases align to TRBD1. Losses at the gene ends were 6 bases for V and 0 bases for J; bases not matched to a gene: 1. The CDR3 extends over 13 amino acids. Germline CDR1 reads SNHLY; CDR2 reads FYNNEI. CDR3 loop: CASRQGVNTEAFF. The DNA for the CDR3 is TGTGCCAGCAGGCAGGGGGTGAACACTGAAGCTTTCTTT.

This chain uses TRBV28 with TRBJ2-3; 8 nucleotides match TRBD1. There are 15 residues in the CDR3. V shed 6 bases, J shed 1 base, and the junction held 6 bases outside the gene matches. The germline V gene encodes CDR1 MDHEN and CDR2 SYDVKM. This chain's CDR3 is CASSSRGLGTDTQYF. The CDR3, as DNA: TGTGCCAGCAGCTCCAGGGGGCTCGGCACAGATACGCAGTATTTT.

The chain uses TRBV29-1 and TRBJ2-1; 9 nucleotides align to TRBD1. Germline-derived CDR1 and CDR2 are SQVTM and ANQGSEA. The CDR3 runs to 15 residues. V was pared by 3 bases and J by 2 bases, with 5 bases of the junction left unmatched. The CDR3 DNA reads TGCAGCGTTGATGCAACAGGGGGCCCCTACAATGAGCAGTTCTTC. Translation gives CSVDATGGPYNEQFF.

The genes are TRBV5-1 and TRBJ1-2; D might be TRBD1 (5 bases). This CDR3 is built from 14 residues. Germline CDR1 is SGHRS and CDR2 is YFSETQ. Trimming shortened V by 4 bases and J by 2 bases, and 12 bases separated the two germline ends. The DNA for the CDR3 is TGCGCCAGCAGCCCGACAGAACTAAACTATGGCTACACCTTC. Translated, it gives CASSPTELNYGYTF.

CDR3 sequence reads: CASRQGLGTEAFF. CDR3 in DNA: TGTGCCAGTAGACAGGGGTTGGGCACTGAAGCTTTCTTT. The chain has TRBV19 and TRBJ1-1; 7 positions match TRBD1. Trimming took 6 bases from V and 4 from J; bases not matched to a gene: 5. This CDR3 comprises 13 residues. Germline V gives CDR1 LNHDA, CDR2 SQIVND (reference sequence).

In DNA form, the CDR3 reads TGTGCCAGCAGCTTAGAGCGGTTGAACACTGAAGCTTTCTTT. Its protein is CASSLERLNTEAFF. This sequence joins TRBV7-9 and TRBJ1-1; D uncertain. V lost 1 base and J 0 bases, leaving 6 bases between the germline ends. This CDR3 contains 14 residues. The germline gives CDR1 SEHNR, CDR2 FQNEAQ (reference sequence).

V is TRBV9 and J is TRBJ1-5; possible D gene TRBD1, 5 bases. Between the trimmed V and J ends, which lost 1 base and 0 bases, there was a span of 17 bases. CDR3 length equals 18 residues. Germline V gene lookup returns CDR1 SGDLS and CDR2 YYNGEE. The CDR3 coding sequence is TGTGCCAGCAGCGTATTGGGGCTGCGGAGCCTTAGCAATCAGCCCCAGCATTTT. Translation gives CASSVLGLRSLSNQPQHF.

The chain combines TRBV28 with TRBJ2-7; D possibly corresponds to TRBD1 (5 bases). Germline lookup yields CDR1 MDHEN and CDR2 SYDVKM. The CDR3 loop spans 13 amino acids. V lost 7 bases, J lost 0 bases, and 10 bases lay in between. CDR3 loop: CASTMTASYEQYF. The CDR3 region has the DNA TGTGCCAGCACTATGACAGCCTCCTACGAGCAGTACTTC. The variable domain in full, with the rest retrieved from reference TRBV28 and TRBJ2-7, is DVKVTQSSRYLVKRTGEKVFLECVQDMDHENMFWYRQDPGLGLRLIYFSYDVKMKEKGDIPEGYSVSREKKERFSLILESASTNQTSMYLCASTMTASYEQYFGPGTRLTVT.

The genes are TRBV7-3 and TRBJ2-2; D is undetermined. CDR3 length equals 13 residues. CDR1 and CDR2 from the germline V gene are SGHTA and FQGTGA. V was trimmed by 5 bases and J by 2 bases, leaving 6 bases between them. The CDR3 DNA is TGTGCCAGCAGCCCAGGAAACACCGGGGAGCTGTTTTTT. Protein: CASSPGNTGELFF.

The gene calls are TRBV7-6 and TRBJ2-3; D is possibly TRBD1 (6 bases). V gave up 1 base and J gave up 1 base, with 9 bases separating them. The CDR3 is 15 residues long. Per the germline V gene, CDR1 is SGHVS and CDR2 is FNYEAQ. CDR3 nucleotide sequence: TGTGCCAGCAGCTTAGTGGGGGCCGGCACAGATACGCAGTATTTT. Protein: CASSLVGAGTDTQYF.

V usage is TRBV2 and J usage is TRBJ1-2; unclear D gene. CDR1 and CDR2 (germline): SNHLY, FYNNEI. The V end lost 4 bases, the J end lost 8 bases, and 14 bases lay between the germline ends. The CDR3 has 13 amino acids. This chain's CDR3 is CASSAKGVEGYTF. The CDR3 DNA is TGTGCCAGCAGTGCTAAAGGAGTTGAGGGCTACACCTTC. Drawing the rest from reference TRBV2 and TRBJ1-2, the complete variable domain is EPEVTQTPSHQVTQMGQEVILRCVPISNHLYFYWYRQILGQKVEFLVSFYNNEISEKSEIFDDQFSVERPDGSNFTLKIRSTKLEDSAMYFCASSAKGVEGYTFGSGTRLTVV.

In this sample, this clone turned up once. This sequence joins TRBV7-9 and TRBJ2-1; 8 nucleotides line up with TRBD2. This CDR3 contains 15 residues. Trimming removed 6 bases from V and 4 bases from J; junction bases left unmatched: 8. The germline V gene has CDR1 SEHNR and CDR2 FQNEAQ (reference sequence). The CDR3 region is CASSLTSGPYNEQFF. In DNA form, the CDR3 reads TGTGCCAGCAGTCTAACTAGCGGACCTTACAATGAGCAGTTCTTC.

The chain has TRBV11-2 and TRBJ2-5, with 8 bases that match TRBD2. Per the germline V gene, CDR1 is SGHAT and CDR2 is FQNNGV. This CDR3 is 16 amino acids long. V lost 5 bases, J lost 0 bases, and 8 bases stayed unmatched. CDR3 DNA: TGTGCCAGCAGCGCCCGACTAGCGCGGTACCAAGAGACCCAGTACTTC. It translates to CASSARLARYQETQYF. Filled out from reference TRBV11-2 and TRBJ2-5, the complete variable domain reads EAGVAQSPRYKIIEKRQSVAFWCNPISGHATLYWYQQILGQGPKLLIQFQNNGVVDDSQLPKDRFSAERLKGVDSTLKIQPAKLEDSAVYLCASSARLARYQETQYFGPGTRLLVL.

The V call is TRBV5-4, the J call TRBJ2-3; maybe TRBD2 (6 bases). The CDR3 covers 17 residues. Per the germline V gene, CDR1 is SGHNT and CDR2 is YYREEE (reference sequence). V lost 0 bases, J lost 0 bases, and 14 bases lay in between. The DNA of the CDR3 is TGTGCCAGCAGCTTGGCACGGGGGACCCCTAGCACAGATACGCAGTATTTT. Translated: CASSLARGTPSTDTQYF.

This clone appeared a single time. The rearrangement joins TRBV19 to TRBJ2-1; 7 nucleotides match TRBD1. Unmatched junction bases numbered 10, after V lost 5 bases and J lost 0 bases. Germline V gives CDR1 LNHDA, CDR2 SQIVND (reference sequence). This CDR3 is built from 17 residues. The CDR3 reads CASSPFGTASSYNEQFF. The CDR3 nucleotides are TGTGCCAGTAGTCCCTTTGGGACAGCGAGCTCCTACAATGAGCAGTTCTTC. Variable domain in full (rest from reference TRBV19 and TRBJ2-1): DGGITQSPKYLFRKEGQNVTLSCEQNLNHDAMYWYRQDPGQGLRLIYYSQIVNDFQKGDIAEGYSVSREKKESFPLTVTSAQKNPTAFYLCASSPFGTASSYNEQFFGPGTRLTVL.

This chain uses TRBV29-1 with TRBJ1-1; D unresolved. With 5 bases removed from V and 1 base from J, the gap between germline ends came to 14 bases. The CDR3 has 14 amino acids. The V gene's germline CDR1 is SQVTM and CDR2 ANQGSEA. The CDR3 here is CSVRGNRANTEAFF. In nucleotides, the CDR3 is TGCAGCGTTCGAGGGAACCGGGCGAACACTGAAGCTTTCTTT.

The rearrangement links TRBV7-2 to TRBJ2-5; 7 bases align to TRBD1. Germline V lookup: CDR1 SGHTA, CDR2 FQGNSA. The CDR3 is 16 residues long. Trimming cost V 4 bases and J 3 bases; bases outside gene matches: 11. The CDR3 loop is CASSSRDKTGKETQYF. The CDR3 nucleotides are TGTGCCAGCAGCTCTCGGGATAAGACAGGGAAAGAGACCCAGTACTTC.

The CDR3 DNA is TGTGCCAGCAGCTATACAGGGTCGGCGCCGTCCTACGAGCAGTACTTC. Amino acid sequence: CASSYTGSAPSYEQYF. V and J are TRBV11-2 and TRBJ2-7, with TRBD1 as a possible D gene (6 bases). The V end lost 4 bases, the J end lost 1 base, and 17 bases lay between the germline ends. The CDR3 sequence is 16 residues long. Germline CDR1 and CDR2: SGHAT and FQNNGV.

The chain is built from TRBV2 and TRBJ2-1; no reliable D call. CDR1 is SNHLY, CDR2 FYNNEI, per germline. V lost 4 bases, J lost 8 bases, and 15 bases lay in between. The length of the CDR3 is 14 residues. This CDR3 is CASSAEFSLDEQFF. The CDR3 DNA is TGTGCCAGCAGTGCTGAGTTTTCCCTCGATGAGCAGTTCTTC.

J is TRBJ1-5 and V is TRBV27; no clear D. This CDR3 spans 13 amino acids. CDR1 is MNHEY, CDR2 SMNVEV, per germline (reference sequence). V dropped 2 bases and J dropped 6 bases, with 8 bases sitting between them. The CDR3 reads CASSLRVGQPQHF. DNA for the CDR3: TGTGCCAGCAGTTTACGGGTTGGTCAGCCCCAGCATTTT.

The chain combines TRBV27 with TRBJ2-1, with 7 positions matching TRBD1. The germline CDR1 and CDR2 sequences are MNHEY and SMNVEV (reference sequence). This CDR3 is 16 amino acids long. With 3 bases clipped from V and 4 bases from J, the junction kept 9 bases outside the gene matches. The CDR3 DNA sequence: TGTGCCAGCAGTTTCTCCGGGACAGAGACTTACAATGAGCAGTTCTTC. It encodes CASSFSGTETYNEQFF.

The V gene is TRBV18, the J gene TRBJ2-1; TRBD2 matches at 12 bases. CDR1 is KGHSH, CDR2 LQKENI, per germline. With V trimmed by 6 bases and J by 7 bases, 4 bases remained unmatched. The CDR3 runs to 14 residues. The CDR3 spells CASSDGTSGNEQFF. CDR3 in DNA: TGTGCCAGCTCGGACGGGACTAGCGGGAATGAGCAGTTCTTC.